Given below is one TCR beta chain in context. The antigen remains undetermined. The record originates from a study of cytotoxic CD8 clonotypes in ibrutinib-treated CLL. About the study: After a median of about six years, roughly 14 patients stayed remitted and roughly 12 progressed; responses had been partial in 24 and complete in 2. Notes on the study in general: Increased clonality at ibrutinib response gave way to a return toward baseline at progression. Baseline levels of clonality went above those of age-matched healthy donors and moved with circulating CD8+ T-cell counts. Lymph node repertoires were not studied, and sampling times were unmatched.

TCRdb's table, derived via immunoSEQ multiplex PCR, lists solely in-frame clones and lacks some. The table includes around 160,000 clones, roughly four fifths detected once. CDR1 is MGHDK, CDR2 SYGVNS, per germline. This CDR3 contains 16 residues. J lost 0 bases, V lost 5 bases, and 7 bases had no gene match. The chain is built from TRBV25-1 and TRBJ2-7, with TRBD2 matching 10 bases. This sequence originates from a human donor with chronic lymphocytic leukemia. The sequencing used PBMCs, collected after 12 months of ibrutinib treatment. The chain's CDR3 is CASSRTSGEGSYEQYF. The CDR3 DNA is TGTGCCAGCAGTCGAACTAGCGGGGAGGGCTCCTACGAGCAGTACTTC.